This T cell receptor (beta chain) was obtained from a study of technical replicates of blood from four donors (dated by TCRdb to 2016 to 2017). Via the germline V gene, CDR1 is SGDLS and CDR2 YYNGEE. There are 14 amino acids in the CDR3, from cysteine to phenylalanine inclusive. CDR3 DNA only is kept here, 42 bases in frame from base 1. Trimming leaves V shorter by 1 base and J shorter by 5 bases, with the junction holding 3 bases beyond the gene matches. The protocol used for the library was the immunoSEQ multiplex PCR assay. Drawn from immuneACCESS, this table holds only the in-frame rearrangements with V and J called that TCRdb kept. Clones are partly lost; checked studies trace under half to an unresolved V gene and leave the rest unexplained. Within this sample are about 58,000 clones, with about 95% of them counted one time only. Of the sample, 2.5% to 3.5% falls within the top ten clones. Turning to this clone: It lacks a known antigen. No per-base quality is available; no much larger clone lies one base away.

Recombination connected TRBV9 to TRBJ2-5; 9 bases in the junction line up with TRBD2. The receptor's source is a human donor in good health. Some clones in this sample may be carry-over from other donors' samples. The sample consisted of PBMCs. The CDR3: CASSVLAGKETQYF. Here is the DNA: TGTGCCAGCAGCGTACTAGCGGGGAAGGAGACCCAGTACTTC.